The next 26 T cell receptor beta chains were all read from a single sample in a study of shared clonotypes between healthy human individuals (dated by TCRdb to the early 2020s). Libraries were made using the immunoSEQ multiplex PCR assay. Here the immuneACCESS table is served through TCRdb, limited to in-frame sequences with V and J called. Missing clones are a known gap in these copies; in checked studies unresolved V genes cover under half, and the rest lacks a known reason. The sample table holds about 120,000 clones, of which 68% were seen once. About 22% of the sample lies in the top ten. Sequenced: memory CD8+ T cells sorted from blood. The cell subset or site label on this specimen signifies: CD45RO+ cells pooled with CCR7-negative TemRA cells. The source of these receptors is a woman aged 30 to 39 in good health.

The J gene is TRBJ1-3, the V gene TRBV19; the D gene is possibly TRBD1 (5 bases). V dropped 6 bases and J dropped 6 bases, with 15 bases sitting between them. CDR1 LNHDA and CDR2 SQIVND come from the germline V gene (reference sequence). This CDR3 has 14 amino acids. The CDR3 DNA follows: TGTGCCAGTAGCCCCCCGGGGCTAGAAAACACCATATATTTT. Translation gives CASSPPGLENTIYF.

The chain uses TRBV25-1 and TRBJ2-1; 10 bases map to TRBD2. Germline V gives CDR1 MGHDK, CDR2 SYGVNS. This CDR3 comprises 14 residues. V lost 6 bases to trimming and J lost 7 bases; unmatched junction nucleotides: 6. In DNA form, the CDR3 reads TGTGCCAGCAGGCGGACTAGCGGAAAAAATGAGCAGTTCTTC. Translated, it gives CASRRTSGKNEQFF. The full variable domain, rest sourced from reference TRBV25-1 and TRBJ2-1, is EADIYQTPRYLVIGTGKKITLECSQTMGHDKMYWYQQDPGMELHLIHYSYGVNSTEKGDLSSESTVSRIRTEHFPLTLESARPSHTSQYLCASRRTSGKNEQFFGPGTRLTVL.

The V call is TRBV15, the J call TRBJ1-5; 7 bases are shared with TRBD1. Germline V gene sequence: CDR1 LNHNV, CDR2 YYDKDF (reference sequence). CDR3 length: 15 amino acids. Trimming cost V 2 bases and J 4 bases; bases outside gene matches: 5. The CDR3 bases are TGTGCCACCAGCAGAAATACAGGGGCTAATCAGCCCCAGCATTTT. Its protein product is CATSRNTGANQPQHF.

This clone was picked up a small number of times. The chain combines TRBV5-6 with TRBJ2-3, with 7 bases identical to TRBD2. Germline CDR1 reads SGHDT; CDR2 reads YYEEEE. This CDR3 has 16 amino acids. The ends lost 0 bases at V and 5 bases at J; junction bases unmatched: 9. For the CDR3, the DNA is TGTGCCAGCAGCTTGGCCACGGGAGGTTGGCAAGATACGCAGTATTTT. Translation: CASSLATGGWQDTQYF.

The chain combines TRBV7-8 with TRBJ2-5; TRBD2 aligns across 10 bases. The CDR3 loop spans 15 amino acids. The germline V gene encodes CDR1 SGHVS and CDR2 FQNEAQ. J was trimmed by 5 bases and V by 4 bases; bases with no gene match: 7. This CDR3 is CASSYTSGVGETQYF. The CDR3 DNA sequence: TGTGCCAGCAGCTACACTAGCGGGGTAGGGGAGACCCAGTACTTC.

The J gene is TRBJ2-7, the V gene TRBV11-3; D unresolved. V was pared by 6 bases and J by 7 bases, with 13 bases between. The CDR3 contains 12 residues. CDR1 and CDR2 from the germline V gene are SGHNT and YENEEA. CDR3 in amino acids: CASSPEIGEQYF. In DNA, the CDR3 is TGTGCCAGCAGTCCCGAGATTGGGGAGCAGTACTTC.

This clone was detected a few times. The genes are TRBV4-1 and TRBJ2-5; TRBD1 is a possible D gene (6 bases). The CDR3 extends over 14 amino acids. Germline lookup yields CDR1 MGHRA and CDR2 YSYEKL. With 0 bases removed from V and 4 bases from J, the gap between germline ends came to 9 bases. Here the CDR3 reads CASSQEGARETQYF. As DNA, the CDR3 is TGCGCCAGCAGCCAAGAGGGGGCCCGAGAGACCCAGTACTTC.

The chain has TRBV6-5 and TRBJ2-1; D is uncertain. Germline loops: CDR1 MNHEY, CDR2 SVGAGI. CDR3 length: 13 residues. V was shortened by 3 bases and J by 9 bases, with 12 bases between the two germline ends. This CDR3 reads CASSYPPPSEQFF. In DNA form, the CDR3 reads TGTGCCAGCAGTTATCCACCCCCCTCTGAGCAGTTCTTC.

This clone was recorded at least ten times. The J gene is TRBJ2-1, the V gene TRBV25-1, with D unclear. The CDR3 has 15 amino acids. The ends were cut back, 2 bases at V and 5 bases at J, with 13 bases in the middle. Germline lookup yields CDR1 MGHDK and CDR2 SYGVNS. The CDR3 DNA sequence: TGTGCCAGCAGTGAACTAATAGGTGGCCACAATGAGCAGTTCTTC. This translates into CASSELIGGHNEQFF. Combining the CDR3 with reference TRBV25-1 and TRBJ2-1 gives the whole variable domain EADIYQTPRYLVIGTGKKITLECSQTMGHDKMYWYQQDPGMELHLIHYSYGVNSTEKGDLSSESTVSRIRTEHFPLTLESARPSHTSQYLCASSELIGGHNEQFFGPGTRLTVL.

The chain has TRBV28 and TRBJ2-7, with TRBD2 identical over 9 bases. V was pared by 6 bases and J by 2 bases, with 11 bases of the junction left unmatched. CDR3 size: 16 residues. Germline-derived CDR1 and CDR2 are MDHEN and SYDVKM. Here the CDR3 reads CASRTTGLAITYEQYF. CDR3 DNA: TGTGCCAGCAGGACGACGGGACTAGCTATAACCTACGAGCAGTACTTC. The complete variable domain, with remaining parts taken from reference TRBV28 and TRBJ2-7, reads DVKVTQSSRYLVKRTGEKVFLECVQDMDHENMFWYRQDPGLGLRLIYFSYDVKMKEKGDIPEGYSVSREKKERFSLILESASTNQTSMYLCASRTTGLAITYEQYFGPGTRLTVT.

This clone appeared many times. The CDR3 reads CASRYRGARGASGSYEQYF. CDR3 DNA sequence: TGTGCCAGCAGGTACCGCGGGGCCCGAGGGGCTAGCGGATCCTACGAGCAGTACTTC. V gene TRBV12-1 combines with J gene TRBJ2-7; no check of the table's D call, TRBD2, against the DNA was made. TRBV12-1 is described as a pseudogene. CDR3 length: 19 amino acids.

This chain links TRBV14 with TRBJ2-7; 14 bases line up with TRBD2. Germline V gene sequence: CDR1 SGHDN, CDR2 FVKESK. Losses at the gene ends were 3 bases for V and 6 bases for J; bases not matched to a gene: 7. This CDR3 is 16 amino acids long. Written as DNA, the CDR3 is TGTGCCAGCAGCCACCTGACTAGCGGGAGGGCATTCGAGCAGTACTTC. Encoded protein: CASSHLTSGRAFEQYF.

The chain is built from TRBV11-3 and TRBJ2-3; 9 nucleotides match TRBD1. Losses at the gene ends were 1 base for V and 5 bases for J; bases not matched to a gene: 1. This CDR3 region has 14 residues. Germline CDR1 and CDR2: SGHNT and YENEEA. The CDR3 nucleotides read TGTGCCAGCAGCTTAGGGGACAGGGAAGATACGCAGTATTTT. As protein: CASSLGDREDTQYF.

The chain links TRBV2 to TRBJ2-7; D not resolved. This CDR3 is built from 17 residues. V was shortened by 4 bases and J by 0 bases, with 19 bases between the two germline ends. From germline, CDR1 is SNHLY and CDR2 FYNNEI. This chain's CDR3 is CASSATPGRSSSYEQYF. The DNA for the CDR3 is TGTGCCAGCAGTGCAACCCCCGGCAGGTCAAGCTCCTACGAGCAGTACTTC.

The rearrangement uses TRBV28 and TRBJ2-7, with 11 bases lining up with TRBD1. This CDR3 spans 13 amino acids. V trimming: 6 bases; J trimming: 10 bases; junction bases outside the gene matches: 8. Looked up from germline, CDR1 is MDHEN and CDR2 is SYDVKM. This CDR3 reads CASRRLGTGGQYF. As DNA, the CDR3 is TGTGCCAGCAGACGCTTGGGGACAGGGGGACAGTACTTC.

The chain is built from TRBV25-1 and TRBJ2-1, with 7 nucleotides matching TRBD2. CDR3 length: 16 residues. Germline trimming cut 4 bases from V and 5 bases from J; bases unmatched to any gene: 11. The germline CDR1 and CDR2 sequences are MGHDK and SYGVNS. CDR3 sequence reads: CASSAGRERPNNEQFF. The CDR3 DNA reads TGTGCCAGCAGTGCGGGGCGGGAGCGCCCAAACAATGAGCAGTTCTTC.

The chain recombines TRBV9 with TRBJ1-2; D may be TRBD1 (5 bases). The length of the CDR3 is 13 residues. The germline V and J ends were trimmed by 3 bases and 8 bases, with 14 bases remaining between them. Germline CDR1 and CDR2: SGDLS and YYNGEE. DNA of the CDR3: TGTGCCAGCAGCGCGAGACAGTACTGGGGCTACACCTTC. Its translation is CASSARQYWGYTF.

This clone was seen repeatedly, ten times or more. The chain combines TRBV7-9 with TRBJ1-1; D is unclear. Germline assignment: CDR1 SEHNR and CDR2 FQNEAQ (reference sequence). Trimming left V 3 bases short and J 1 base short, with 9 bases between. The CDR3 contains 14 residues. The CDR3 nucleotides are TGTGCCAGCAGCTTGGCAGGATCGAACACTGAAGCTTTCTTT. Translation: CASSLAGSNTEAFF.

The rearrangement links TRBV5-1 to TRBJ2-7; no clear D gene. CDR1 is SGHRS, CDR2 YFSETQ, per germline. The V and J ends lost 5 bases and 2 bases respectively, with 11 bases between them. The CDR3 is 13 residues long. The CDR3 region is CASRPDGAYEQYF. The CDR3 DNA sequence: TGCGCCAGCAGACCGGACGGCGCCTACGAGCAGTACTTC. The full variable domain, its missing parts supplied by reference TRBV5-1 and TRBJ2-7, is KAGVTQTPRYLIKTRGQQVTLSCSPISGHRSVSWYQQTPGQGLQFLFEYFSETQRNKGNFPGRFSGRQFSNSRSEMNVSTLELGDSALYLCASRPDGAYEQYFGPGTRLTVT.

CDR3 coding DNA: TGTGCCAGTAGTATCGAACCGGGCTTCTTGTACGAGCAGTACTTC. Its protein product is CASSIEPGFLYEQYF. The chain links TRBV19 to TRBJ2-7; no firm D call. V was clipped by 3 bases and J by 4 bases, with 16 bases between them. The length of the CDR3 is 15 residues. Germline-derived CDR1 and CDR2 are LNHDA and SQIVND (reference sequence).

This clone has just one count. This chain uses TRBV7-7 with TRBJ2-5; D gene ambiguous. The CDR3 is 14 amino acids. Germline V lookup: CDR1 SSHAT, CDR2 FNYEAQ (reference sequence). V lost 3 bases and J lost 4, with 12 bases in between. CDR3 loop: CASSFSVGSETQYF. In DNA form, the CDR3 reads TGTGCCAGCAGCTTTTCCGTCGGGTCAGAGACCCAGTACTTC.

This clone was picked up many times. V gene TRBV15 combines with J gene TRBJ1-1; 8 nucleotides align to TRBD1. This CDR3 spans 15 amino acids. Per the germline V gene, CDR1 is LNHNV and CDR2 is YYDKDF (reference sequence). The J segment lost 6 bases and the V segment lost 0 bases, leaving 6 bases of the junction unmatched. The CDR3 is CATSRDRTGRAEAFF. DNA of the CDR3: TGTGCCACCAGCAGAGATCGGACAGGGAGGGCTGAAGCTTTCTTT.

The chain employs TRBV11-2 and TRBJ1-2; D unclear. Germline assignment: CDR1 SGHAT and CDR2 FQNNGV. V dropped 5 bases and J dropped 8 bases, with 15 bases sitting between them. The CDR3 consists of 13 residues. The DNA for the CDR3 is TGTGCCAGCAGCCATACTGTTAGCTACGGCTACACCTTC. Translated, it gives CASSHTVSYGYTF.

The CDR3 reads CASSQGLAAYNEQFF. CDR3 sequence (DNA): TGTGCCAGCAGCCAAGGTCTAGCGGCCTACAATGAGCAGTTCTTC. The chain links TRBV14 to TRBJ2-1, with TRBD2 matching over 7 bases. The CDR3 covers 15 residues. Germline CDR1 SGHDN, CDR2 FVKESK. With V trimmed by 1 base and J by 2 bases, 2 bases remained unmatched.

J is TRBJ2-1 and V is TRBV7-6, with D hard to call. This CDR3 has 13 residues. Germline V CDR1 and CDR2: SGHVS, FNYEAQ. V lost 4 bases, J lost 2 bases, and 6 bases lay in between. CDR3 sequence reads: CASSSAAYNEQFF. The CDR3 DNA sequence: TGTGCCAGCAGCTCGGCCGCCTACAATGAGCAGTTCTTC.

The table lists this clone with many counts. The rearrangement links TRBV10-1 to TRBJ2-7, with 9 bases identical to TRBD1. The V gene's germline CDR1 is WNHNN and CDR2 SYGVQD (reference sequence). This CDR3 is built from 14 residues. V lost 6 bases and J lost 3; bases outside the gene matches: 6. CDR3 loop: CASRGQGLGYEQYF. CDR3 sequence (DNA): TGCGCCAGCAGAGGACAGGGGTTAGGCTACGAGCAGTACTTC.